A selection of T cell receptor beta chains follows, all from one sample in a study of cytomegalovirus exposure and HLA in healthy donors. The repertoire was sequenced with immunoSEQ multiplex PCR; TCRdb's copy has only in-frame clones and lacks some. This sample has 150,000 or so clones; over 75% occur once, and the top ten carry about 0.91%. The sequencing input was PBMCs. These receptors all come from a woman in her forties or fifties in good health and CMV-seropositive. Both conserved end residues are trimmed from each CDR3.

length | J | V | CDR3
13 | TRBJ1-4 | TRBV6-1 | ASSVQGGGYEKLF
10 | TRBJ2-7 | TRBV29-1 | SAITGVYEQY
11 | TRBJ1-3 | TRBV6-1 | ASSGQLGNTIY
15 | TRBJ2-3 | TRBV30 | AWSRGLAGAGTDTQY
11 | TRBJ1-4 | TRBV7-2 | ASSFFSEGKLF
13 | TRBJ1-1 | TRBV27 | ASSLTGGPNTEAF
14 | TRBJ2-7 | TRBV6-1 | ASSGGVRGLVHEQY
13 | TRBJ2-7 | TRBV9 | ASSVGQGQGYEQY
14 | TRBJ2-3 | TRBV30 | AWNLPSGGITDTQY
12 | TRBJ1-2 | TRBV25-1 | ASSAGQGIRGYT
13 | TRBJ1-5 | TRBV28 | ASSLGQGGNQPQH
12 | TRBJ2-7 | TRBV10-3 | AIREGQGFYEQY
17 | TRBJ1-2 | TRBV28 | ASTSNRDRLRRTNYGYT
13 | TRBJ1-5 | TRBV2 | ASSVVRGLNQPQH
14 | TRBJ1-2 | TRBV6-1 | ASSEENRGSFDGYT
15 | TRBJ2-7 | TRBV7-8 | ASSLGDPGTGGYEQY
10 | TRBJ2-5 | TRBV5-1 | ASSLTGETQY
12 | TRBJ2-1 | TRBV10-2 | ASSGVSSYNEQF
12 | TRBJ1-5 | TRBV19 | ASKQDLSNQPQH
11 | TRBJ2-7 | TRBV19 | ASSLGAEYEQY
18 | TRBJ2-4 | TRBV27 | ASSLYPLLRLTVYKNIQY
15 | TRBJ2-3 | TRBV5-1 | ASSLGFVLAGKDTQY
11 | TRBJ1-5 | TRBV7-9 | ASTLGGDQPQH
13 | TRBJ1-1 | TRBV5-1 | ASSSPRTGNTEAF
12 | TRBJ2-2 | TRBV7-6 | ASVRTEGTGELF
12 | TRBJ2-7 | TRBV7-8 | ASSFGSGLTHWY
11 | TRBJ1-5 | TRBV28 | ASSLSYNQPQH
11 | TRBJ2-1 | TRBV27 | ASIGGNYNEQF
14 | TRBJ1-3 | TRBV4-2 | ASSQDWQSSGNTIY
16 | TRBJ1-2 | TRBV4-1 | ASSQFGQGSPNNYGYT
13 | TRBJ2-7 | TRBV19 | ASSIGAGGPYEQY
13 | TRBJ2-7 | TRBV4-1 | ASSQDGGSPYEQY
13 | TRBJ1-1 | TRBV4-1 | ASSTRISFSTEAF
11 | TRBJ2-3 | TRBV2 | AMWVGATDTQY
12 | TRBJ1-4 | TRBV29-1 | GLVNRGGCEKLF
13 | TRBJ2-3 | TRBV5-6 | ASSPRDRVADTQY
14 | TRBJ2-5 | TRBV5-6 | ASSPGLAGFRETQY
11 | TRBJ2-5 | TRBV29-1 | SVGIGGDETQY
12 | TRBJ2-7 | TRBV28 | ASSLWSGSYEQY
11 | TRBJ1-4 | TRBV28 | ATLGQGYEKLF
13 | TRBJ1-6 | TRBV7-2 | ASIRPSSYNSPLH
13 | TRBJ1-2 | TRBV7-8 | ASSVIRGPTYGYT
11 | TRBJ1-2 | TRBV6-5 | ASRGGRWYGYT
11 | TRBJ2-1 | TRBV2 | ASSAEAGSEQF
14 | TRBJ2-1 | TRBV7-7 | ASSPGSSSSYNEQF
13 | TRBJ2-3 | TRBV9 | ASSVASTSTDTQY
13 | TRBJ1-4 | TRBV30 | AWSVGTYLYEKLF
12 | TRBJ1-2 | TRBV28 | ASSFPGGNYGYT
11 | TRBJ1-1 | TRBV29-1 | SVGTVMNTEAF
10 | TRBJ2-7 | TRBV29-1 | SVELAGSEQY